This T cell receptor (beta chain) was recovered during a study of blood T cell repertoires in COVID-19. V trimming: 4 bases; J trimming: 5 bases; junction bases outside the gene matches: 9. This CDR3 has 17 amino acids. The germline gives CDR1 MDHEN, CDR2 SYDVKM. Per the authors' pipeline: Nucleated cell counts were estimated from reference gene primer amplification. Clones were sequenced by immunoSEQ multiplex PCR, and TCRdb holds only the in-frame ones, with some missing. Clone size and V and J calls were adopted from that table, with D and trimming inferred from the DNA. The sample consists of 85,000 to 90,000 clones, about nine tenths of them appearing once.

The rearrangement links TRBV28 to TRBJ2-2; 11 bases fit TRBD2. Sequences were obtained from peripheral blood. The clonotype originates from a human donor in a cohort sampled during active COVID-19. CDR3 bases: TGTGCCAGCAGTTCAAGCATAGCGGGAGGGCCGACCGGGGAGCTGTTTTTT. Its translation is CASSSSIAGGPTGELFF. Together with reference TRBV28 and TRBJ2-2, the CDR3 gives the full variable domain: DVKVTQSSRYLVKRTGEKVFLECVQDMDHENMFWYRQDPGLGLRLIYFSYDVKMKEKGDIPEGYSVSREKKERFSLILESASTNQTSMYLCASSSSIAGGPTGELFFGEGSRLTVL.